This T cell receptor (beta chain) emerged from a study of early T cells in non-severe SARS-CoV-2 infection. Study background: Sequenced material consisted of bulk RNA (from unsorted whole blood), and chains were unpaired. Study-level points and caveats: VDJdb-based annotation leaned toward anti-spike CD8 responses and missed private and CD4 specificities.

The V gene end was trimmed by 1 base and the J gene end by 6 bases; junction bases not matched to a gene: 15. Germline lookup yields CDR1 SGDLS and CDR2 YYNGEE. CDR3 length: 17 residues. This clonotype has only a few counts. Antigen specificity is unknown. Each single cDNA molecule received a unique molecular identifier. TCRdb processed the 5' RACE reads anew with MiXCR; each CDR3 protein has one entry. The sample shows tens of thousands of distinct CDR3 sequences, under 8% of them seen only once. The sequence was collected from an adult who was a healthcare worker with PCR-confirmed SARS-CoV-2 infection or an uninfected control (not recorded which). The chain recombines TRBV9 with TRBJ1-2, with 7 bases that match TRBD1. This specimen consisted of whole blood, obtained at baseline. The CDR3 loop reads CASSVNPRKGARDGYTF. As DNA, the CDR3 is TGTGCCAGCAGCGTAAACCCCCGGAAGGGGGCGCGGGATGGCTACACCTTC.